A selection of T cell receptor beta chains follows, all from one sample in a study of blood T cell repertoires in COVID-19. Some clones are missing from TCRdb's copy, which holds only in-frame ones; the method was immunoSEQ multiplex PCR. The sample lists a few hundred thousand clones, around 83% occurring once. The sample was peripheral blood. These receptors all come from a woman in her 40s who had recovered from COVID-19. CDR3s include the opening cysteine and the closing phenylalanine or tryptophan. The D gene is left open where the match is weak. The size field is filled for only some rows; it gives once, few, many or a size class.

DNA: TGTGCCAGCAGCTTAGCGGTAGCCGGGAAAGCTTTCTTT
CDR3: CASSLAVAGKAFF
D: NA
V: TRBV7-2
size: NA
J: TRBJ1-1

DNA: TGTGCCAGCAAGTCGGTGAGGGCTGAGTCTTTCAATGAGCAGTTCTTC
CDR3: CASKSVRAESFNEQFF
D: NA
V: TRBV28
size: NA
J: TRBJ2-1

DNA: TGTGCCGGTCGACAGGGGGCTAACACCGGGGAGCTGTTTTTT
CDR3: CAGRQGANTGELFF
D: TRBD1
V: TRBV30
size: NA
J: TRBJ2-2

DNA: TGCGCCCGATCCGACAGCTACGAGCAGTACTTC
CDR3: CARSDSYEQYF
D: NA
V: TRBV10-1
size: few
J: TRBJ2-7

DNA: TGTGCCATCAGTCCGACGACAGGGGCAGGCGAAGCTTTCTTT
CDR3: CAISPTTGAGEAFF
D: TRBD1
V: TRBV10-3
size: NA
J: TRBJ1-1

DNA: TGTGCCAGCACCCAAGGACTGATCGGCACCTTC
CDR3: CASTQGLIGTF
D: NA
V: TRBV28
size: NA
J: TRBJ1-2

DNA: TGCGCCAGCAGCTACCTCACAGGGGTTACAGATACGCAGTATTTT
CDR3: CASSYLTGVTDTQYF
D: TRBD1
V: TRBV5-1
size: NA
J: TRBJ2-3

DNA: TGTGCCAGCAGTGAAAGAGGTCCCTACGAGCAGTACTTC
CDR3: CASSERGPYEQYF
D: NA
V: TRBV6-1
size: NA
J: TRBJ2-7

DNA: TGTGCCACCAGCAGAGTTGAGGGTGGAAACACCATATATTTT
CDR3: CATSRVEGGNTIYF
D: NA
V: TRBV15
size: NA
J: TRBJ1-3

DNA: TGTGCCAGCTCACTCCGGGACAGGGCACCGTCTTTT
CDR3: CASSLRDRAPSF
D: TRBD1
V: TRBV18
size: NA
J: TRBJ2-3

DNA: TGTGCCAGTAGTGTTGACACGACTACTCATGTGTCCCAGCATTTT
CDR3: CASSVDTTTHVSQHF
D: NA
V: TRBV19
size: few
J: TRBJ1-5

DNA: TGTGCCAGCCGCCGACAGGTAACCTCCTACGAGCAGTACTTC
CDR3: CASRRQVTSYEQYF
D: NA
V: TRBV27
size: once
J: TRBJ2-7

DNA: TGTGCCAGCAGTTACCGGGGGGGCTCCTACGAGCAGTACTTC
CDR3: CASSYRGGSYEQYF
D: TRBD2
V: TRBV28
size: NA
J: TRBJ2-7

DNA: TGTGCCAGCTCACCATTGGCAGGGGGCGCCCCGAAGCCCCAGCATTTT
CDR3: CASSPLAGGAPKPQHF
D: TRBD1
V: TRBV18
size: once
J: TRBJ1-5

DNA: TGTGCCAGCAGCTTCGGCATATTTGCGGGGGCCCAAGAGACCCAGTACTTC
CDR3: CASSFGIFAGAQETQYF
D: NA
V: TRBV7-2
size: NA
J: TRBJ2-5

DNA: TGTGCCAGCAGGGACATCGGAACCAATGAGCAGTTCTTC
CDR3: CASRDIGTNEQFF
D: NA
V: TRBV27
size: NA
J: TRBJ2-1

DNA: TGTGCCAGCAGCTTGGGGAGCAGAGCTCCCCAAAATGAGCAGTTCTTC
CDR3: CASSLGSRAPQNEQFF
D: NA
V: TRBV5-4
size: NA
J: TRBJ2-1

DNA: TGTGCCAGCAGCGCAGGGATTAAGGGCTACACCTTC
CDR3: CASSAGIKGYTF
D: NA
V: TRBV7-3
size: NA
J: TRBJ1-2

DNA: TGTGCCAGCAGCTTCGGCGGAAGCACAAACACCGGGGAGCTGTTTTTT
CDR3: CASSFGGSTNTGELFF
D: NA
V: TRBV11-3
size: NA
J: TRBJ2-2

DNA: TGTGCCGGGCGGGGGGATGTGGACTATGGCTACACCTTC
CDR3: CAGRGDVDYGYTF
D: NA
V: TRBV2
size: NA
J: TRBJ1-2

DNA: TGTGCCAGCAGTCAGGGGGACGGGGTGGACACTGAAGCTTTCTTT
CDR3: CASSQGDGVDTEAFF
D: TRBD1
V: TRBV6-2/TRBV6-3
size: NA
J: TRBJ1-1

DNA: TGTGCCAGCAGCCTAGATTCTGCAGGGATCTATGGCTACACCTTC
CDR3: CASSLDSAGIYGYTF
D: NA
V: TRBV5-5
size: NA
J: TRBJ1-2

DNA: TGTGCCAGCAGCAAGAGACAGGGTGGAGACGAAAATGGCTACACCTTC
CDR3: CASSKRQGGDENGYTF
D: TRBD1
V: TRBV7-2
size: NA
J: TRBJ1-2

DNA: TGTGCCAGCAGAACGAGGGGGCGAGGGAACACTGAAGCTTTCTTT
CDR3: CASRTRGRGNTEAFF
D: TRBD1
V: TRBV6-6
size: once
J: TRBJ1-1

DNA: TGTGCCAGCAGCCAGGTGAATACGCAGTATTTT
CDR3: CASSQVNTQYF
D: NA
V: TRBV7-2
size: NA
J: TRBJ2-3

DNA: TGTGCCAGCAGCCACTTGGACAGGAGGGATGAAAAACTGTTTTTT
CDR3: CASSHLDRRDEKLFF
D: TRBD1
V: TRBV3-1/TRBV3-2
size: NA
J: TRBJ1-4

DNA: TGTGCCAGCAGAAGAAAACAGGGGGCGAACTATGGCTACACCTTC
CDR3: CASRRKQGANYGYTF
D: TRBD1
V: TRBV6-5
size: once
J: TRBJ1-2

DNA: TGTGCCAGCAGACCGACAGGGGGTGGCTATGGCTACACCTTC
CDR3: CASRPTGGGYGYTF
D: TRBD1
V: TRBV27
size: NA
J: TRBJ1-2

DNA: TGTGCCAGTAGTACCTCTCGGAGGGAGACCCAGTACTTC
CDR3: CASSTSRRETQYF
D: NA
V: TRBV19
size: once
J: TRBJ2-5